Included here is one T cell receptor beta chain sequence, with context. The antigen is unknown. This CDR3 region has 19 residues. The V gene lost 4 bases and the J gene lost 0 bases, with 19 bases spanning the gap. Germline V gives CDR1 LNHNV, CDR2 YYDKDF (reference sequence). The data derive from a study of TIL therapy for anti-PD-1-resistant metastatic lung cancer. The overall study: Tumors carried a median 1.5 non-synonymous mutations per megabase.

Sequencing used immunoSEQ v3. Each library reached roughly 2 million read pairs, or roughly 5-6 million at deep level. The repertoire was sequenced with immunoSEQ multiplex PCR; TCRdb's copy has only in-frame clones and lacks some. This sample has under 65,000 clones, with 70% to 90% found just once. Time point indicated: pre-treatment sample, taken before nivolumab and TIL therapy. Patients were adults with stage 4 NSCLC. Findings and limits, study-wide: The cohort had more treatment-naive, never-smoker and oncogene-addicted patients than typical.

This rearrangement joins TRBV15 to TRBJ1-6; D call uncertain. The sequence came from a person aged 25-85 years with non-small cell lung cancer. Source: blood, taken at baseline. CDR3 region: CATSTPRDPRSSYNSPLHF. CDR3 nucleotides: TGTGCCACCAGCACCCCCCGGGATCCGCGAAGCTCCTATAATTCACCCCTCCACTTT.